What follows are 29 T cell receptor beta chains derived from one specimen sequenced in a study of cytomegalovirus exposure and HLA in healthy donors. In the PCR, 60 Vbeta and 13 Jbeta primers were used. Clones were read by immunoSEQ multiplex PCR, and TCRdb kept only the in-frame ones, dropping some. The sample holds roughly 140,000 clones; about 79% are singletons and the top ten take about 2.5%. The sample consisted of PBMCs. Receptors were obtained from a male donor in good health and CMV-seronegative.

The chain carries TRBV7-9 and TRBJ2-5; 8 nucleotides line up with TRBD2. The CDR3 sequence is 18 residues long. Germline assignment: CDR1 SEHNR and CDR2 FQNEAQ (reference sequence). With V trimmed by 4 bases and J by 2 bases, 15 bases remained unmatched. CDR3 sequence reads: CASSSWGLVIGGQETQYF. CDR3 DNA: TGTGCCAGCAGCTCCTGGGGACTAGTAATTGGCGGGCAAGAGACCCAGTACTTC.

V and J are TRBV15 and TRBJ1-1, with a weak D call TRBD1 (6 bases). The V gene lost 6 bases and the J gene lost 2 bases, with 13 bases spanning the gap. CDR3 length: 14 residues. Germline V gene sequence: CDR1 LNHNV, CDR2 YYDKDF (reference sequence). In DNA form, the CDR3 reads TGTGCCACCAGGCTGACAGGATCTAACACTGAAGCTTTCTTT. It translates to CATRLTGSNTEAFF.

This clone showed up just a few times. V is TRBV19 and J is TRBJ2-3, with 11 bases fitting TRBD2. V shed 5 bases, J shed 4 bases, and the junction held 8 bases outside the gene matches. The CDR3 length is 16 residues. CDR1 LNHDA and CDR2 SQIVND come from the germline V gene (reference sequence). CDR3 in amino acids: CASSLTSGKGADTQYF. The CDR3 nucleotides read TGTGCCAGTAGTTTGACTAGCGGGAAGGGGGCAGATACGCAGTATTTT.

The CDR3 loop reads CASSSGFGSNQPQHF. DNA for the CDR3: TGTGCCAGCAGCTCAGGGTTTGGTAGCAATCAGCCCCAGCATTTT. The J gene is TRBJ1-5, the V gene TRBV7-6; D possibly corresponds to TRBD1 (5 bases). Trimming left V 4 bases short and J 0 bases short, with 10 bases between. Looked up from germline, CDR1 is SGHVS and CDR2 is FNYEAQ. This CDR3 has 15 amino acids.

CDR3: CASSWGQMNTEAFF. CDR3 DNA sequence: TGCGCCAGCAGCTGGGGACAGATGAACACTGAAGCTTTCTTT. The chain has TRBV5-1 and TRBJ1-1, with 7 nucleotides matching TRBD1. V dropped 3 bases and J dropped 0; count of bases not matched to a gene: 2. Looked up from germline, CDR1 is SGHRS and CDR2 is YFSETQ. This CDR3 has 14 residues.

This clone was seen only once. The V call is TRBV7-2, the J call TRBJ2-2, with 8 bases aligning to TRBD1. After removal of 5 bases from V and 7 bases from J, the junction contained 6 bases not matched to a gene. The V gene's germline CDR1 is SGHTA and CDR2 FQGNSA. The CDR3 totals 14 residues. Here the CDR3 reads CASSLDRVIGELFF. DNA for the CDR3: TGTGCCAGCAGCCTGGACAGGGTTATCGGGGAGCTGTTTTTT.

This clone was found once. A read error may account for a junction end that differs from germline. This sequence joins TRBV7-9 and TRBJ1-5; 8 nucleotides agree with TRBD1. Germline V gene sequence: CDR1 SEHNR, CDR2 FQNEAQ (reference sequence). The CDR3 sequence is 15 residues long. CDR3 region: CSSSRTGKENQPQHF. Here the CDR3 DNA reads TGTTCCAGCAGCCGGACAGGGAAGGAGAATCAGCCCCAGCATTTT. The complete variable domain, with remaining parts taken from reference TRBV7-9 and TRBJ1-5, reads DTGVSQNPRHKITKRGQNVTFRCDPISEHNRLYWYRQTLGQGPEFLTYFQNEAQLEKSRLLSDRFSAERPKGSFSTLEIQRTEQGDSAMYLCSSSRTGKENQPQHFGDGTRLSIL.

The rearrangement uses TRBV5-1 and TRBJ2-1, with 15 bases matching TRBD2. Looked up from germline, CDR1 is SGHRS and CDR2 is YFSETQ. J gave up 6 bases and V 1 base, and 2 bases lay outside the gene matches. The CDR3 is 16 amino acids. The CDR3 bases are TGCGCCAGCAGCTTGCCGGGACTAGCGGGAGGCAATGAGCAGTTCTTC. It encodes CASSLPGLAGGNEQFF. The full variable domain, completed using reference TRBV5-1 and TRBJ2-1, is KAGVTQTPRYLIKTRGQQVTLSCSPISGHRSVSWYQQTPGQGLQFLFEYFSETQRNKGNFPGRFSGRQFSNSRSEMNVSTLELGDSALYLCASSLPGLAGGNEQFFGPGTRLTVL.

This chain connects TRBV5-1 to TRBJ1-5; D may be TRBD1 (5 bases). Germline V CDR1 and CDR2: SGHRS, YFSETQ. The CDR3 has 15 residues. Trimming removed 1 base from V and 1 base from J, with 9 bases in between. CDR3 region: CASSLRGLSNQPQHF. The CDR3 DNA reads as TGCGCCAGCAGCTTGCGGGGACTGAGCAATCAGCCCCAGCATTTT.

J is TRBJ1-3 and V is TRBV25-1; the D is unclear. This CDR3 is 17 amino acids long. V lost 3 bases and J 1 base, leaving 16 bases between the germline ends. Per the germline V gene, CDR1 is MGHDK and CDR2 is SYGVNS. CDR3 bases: TGTGCCAGCAGTGACCCAACCCCGGGTGGGTCTGGAAACACCATATATTTT. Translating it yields CASSDPTPGGSGNTIYF.

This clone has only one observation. CDR3 amino acids: CASSEYRGQGGETQYF. CDR3 DNA sequence: TGTGCCAGCAGTGAATATAGGGGACAGGGGGGAGAGACCCAGTACTTC. The J gene is TRBJ2-5, the V gene TRBV25-1; 11 bases match TRBD1. Trimming at V came to 0 bases and at J to 4 bases, leaving 4 bases not matched to a gene. Germline-derived CDR1 and CDR2 are MGHDK and SYGVNS. This CDR3 is 16 amino acids long.

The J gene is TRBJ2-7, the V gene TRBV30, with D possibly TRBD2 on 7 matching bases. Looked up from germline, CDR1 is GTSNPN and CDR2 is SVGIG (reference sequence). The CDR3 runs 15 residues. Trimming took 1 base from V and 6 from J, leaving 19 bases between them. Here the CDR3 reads CAWSAVRGRALEQYF. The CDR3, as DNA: TGTGCCTGGAGTGCCGTAAGGGGGAGGGCCCTCGAGCAGTACTTC. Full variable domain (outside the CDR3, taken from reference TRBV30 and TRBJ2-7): SQTIHQWPATLVQPVGSPLSLECTVEGTSNPNLYWYRQAAGRGLQLLFYSVGIGQISSEVPQNLSASRPQDRQFILSSKKLLLSDSGFYLCAWSAVRGRALEQYFGPGTRLTVT.

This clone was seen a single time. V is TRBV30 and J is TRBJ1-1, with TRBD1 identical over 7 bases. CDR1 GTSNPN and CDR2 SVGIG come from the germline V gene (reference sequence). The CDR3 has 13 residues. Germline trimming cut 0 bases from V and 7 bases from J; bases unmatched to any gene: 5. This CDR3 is CAWSVRRDSEAFF. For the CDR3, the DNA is TGTGCCTGGAGTGTACGGAGGGACAGTGAAGCTTTCTTT.

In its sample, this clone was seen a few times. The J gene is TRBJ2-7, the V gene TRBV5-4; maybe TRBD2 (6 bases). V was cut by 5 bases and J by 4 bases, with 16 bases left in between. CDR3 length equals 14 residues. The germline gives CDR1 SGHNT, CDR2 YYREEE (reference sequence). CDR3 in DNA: TGTGCCAGCAGTCCAAACCTTAGCGGATACGAGCAGTACTTC. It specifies CASSPNLSGYEQYF.

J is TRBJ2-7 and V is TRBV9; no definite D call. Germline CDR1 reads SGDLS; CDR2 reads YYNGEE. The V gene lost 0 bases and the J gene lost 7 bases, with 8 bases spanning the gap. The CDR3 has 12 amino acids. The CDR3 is CASSVADGEQYF. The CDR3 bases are TGTGCCAGCAGCGTAGCTGACGGGGAGCAGTACTTC.

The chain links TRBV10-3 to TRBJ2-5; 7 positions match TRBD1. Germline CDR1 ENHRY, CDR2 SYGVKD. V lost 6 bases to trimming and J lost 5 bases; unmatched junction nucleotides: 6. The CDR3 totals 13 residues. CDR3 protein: CAIRVDRNETQYF. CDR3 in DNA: TGTGCCATCAGGGTGGACAGGAACGAGACCCAGTACTTC.

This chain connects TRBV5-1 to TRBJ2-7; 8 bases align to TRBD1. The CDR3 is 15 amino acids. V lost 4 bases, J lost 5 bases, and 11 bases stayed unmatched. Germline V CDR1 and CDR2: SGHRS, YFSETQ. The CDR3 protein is CASSPRAGGSDEQYF. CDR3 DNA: TGCGCCAGCAGCCCCCGGGCAGGGGGCAGCGACGAGCAGTACTTC.

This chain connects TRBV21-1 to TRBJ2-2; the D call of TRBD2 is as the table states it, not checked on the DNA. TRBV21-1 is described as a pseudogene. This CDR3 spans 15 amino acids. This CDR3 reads CASSKVREGTGELFF. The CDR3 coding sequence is TGTGCCAGCAGCAAAGTAAGGGAGGGAACCGGGGAGCTGTTTTTT.

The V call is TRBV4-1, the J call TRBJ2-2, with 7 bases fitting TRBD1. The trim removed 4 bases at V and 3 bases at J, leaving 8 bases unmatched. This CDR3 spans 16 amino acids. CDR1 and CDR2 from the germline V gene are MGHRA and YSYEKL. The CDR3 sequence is CASSLPRQGYTGELFF. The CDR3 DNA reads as TGCGCCAGCAGCCTTCCCCGACAGGGTTACACCGGGGAGCTGTTTTTT.

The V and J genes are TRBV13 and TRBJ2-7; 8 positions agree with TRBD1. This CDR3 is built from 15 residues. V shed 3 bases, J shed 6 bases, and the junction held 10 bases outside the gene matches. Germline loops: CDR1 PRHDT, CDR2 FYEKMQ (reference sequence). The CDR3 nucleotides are TGTGCCAGCAGCTTTCGTGGACAGGGAAACGGCGAGCAGTACTTC. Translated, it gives CASSFRGQGNGEQYF.

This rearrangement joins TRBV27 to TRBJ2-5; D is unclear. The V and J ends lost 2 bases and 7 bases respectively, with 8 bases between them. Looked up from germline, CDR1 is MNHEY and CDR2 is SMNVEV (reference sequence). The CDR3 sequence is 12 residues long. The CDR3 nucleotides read TGTGCCAGCAGTTTAAGTTACGGGACCCAGTACTTC. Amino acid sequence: CASSLSYGTQYF.

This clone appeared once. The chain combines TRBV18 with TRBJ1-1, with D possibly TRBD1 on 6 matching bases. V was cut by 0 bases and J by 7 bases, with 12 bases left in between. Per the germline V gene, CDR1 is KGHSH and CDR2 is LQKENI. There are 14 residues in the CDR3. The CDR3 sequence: CASSPPSIGGEAFF. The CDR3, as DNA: TGTGCCAGCTCACCACCGAGTATAGGGGGTGAAGCTTTCTTT.

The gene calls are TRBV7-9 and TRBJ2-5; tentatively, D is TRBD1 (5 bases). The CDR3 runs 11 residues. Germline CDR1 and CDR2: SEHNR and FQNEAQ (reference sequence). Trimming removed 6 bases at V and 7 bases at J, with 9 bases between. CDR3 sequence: CASSPGMTQYF. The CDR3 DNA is TGTGCCAGCAGTCCAGGGATGACCCAGTACTTC.

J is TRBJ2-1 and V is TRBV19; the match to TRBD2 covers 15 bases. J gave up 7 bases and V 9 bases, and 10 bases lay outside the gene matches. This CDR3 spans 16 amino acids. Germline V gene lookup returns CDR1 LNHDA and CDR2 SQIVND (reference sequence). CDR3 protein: CASGGTSGRIQNEQFF. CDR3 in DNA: TGTGCCAGCGGAGGGACTAGCGGGAGGATACAGAATGAGCAGTTCTTC.

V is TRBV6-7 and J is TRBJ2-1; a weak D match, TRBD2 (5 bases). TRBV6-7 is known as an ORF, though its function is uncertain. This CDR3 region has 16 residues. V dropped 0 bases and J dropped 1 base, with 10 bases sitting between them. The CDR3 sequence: CASSYSRSGSYNEQFF. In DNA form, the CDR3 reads TGTGCCAGCAGTTACTCGAGAAGCGGATCCTACAATGAGCAGTTCTTC.

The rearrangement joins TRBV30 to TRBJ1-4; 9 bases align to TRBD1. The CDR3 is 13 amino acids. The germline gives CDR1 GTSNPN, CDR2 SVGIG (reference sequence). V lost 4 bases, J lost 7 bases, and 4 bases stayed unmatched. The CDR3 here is CAWTRDRAEKLFF. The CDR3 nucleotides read TGTGCCTGGACCCGGGACAGGGCTGAAAAACTGTTTTTT.

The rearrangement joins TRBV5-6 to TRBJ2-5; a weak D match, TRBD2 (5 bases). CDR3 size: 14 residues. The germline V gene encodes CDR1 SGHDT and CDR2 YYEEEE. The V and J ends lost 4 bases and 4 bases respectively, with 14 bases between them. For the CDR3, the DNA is TGTGCCAGCAGCGCCCCGGGCGGGTCAGAGACCCAGTACTTC. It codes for CASSAPGGSETQYF.

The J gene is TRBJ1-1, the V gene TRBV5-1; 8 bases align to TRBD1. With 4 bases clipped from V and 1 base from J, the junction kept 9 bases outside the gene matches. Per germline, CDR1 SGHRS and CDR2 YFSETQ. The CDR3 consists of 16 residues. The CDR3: CASSEGTGARNTEAFF. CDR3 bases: TGCGCCAGCAGCGAGGGGACAGGAGCCCGGAACACTGAAGCTTTCTTT.

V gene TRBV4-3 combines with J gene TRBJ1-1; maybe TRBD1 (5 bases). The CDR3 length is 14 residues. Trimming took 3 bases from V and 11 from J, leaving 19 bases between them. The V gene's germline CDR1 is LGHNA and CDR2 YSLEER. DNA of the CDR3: TGCGCCAGCAGCCACTCCTCAGGGATCCGCATGGCTTTCTTT. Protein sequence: CASSHSSGIRMAFF.